This T cell receptor beta chain is from a study of blood T cell repertoires in COVID-19. Per germline, CDR1 SGDLS and CDR2 YYNGEE. This CDR3 is built from 16 residues. Trimming removed 0 bases from V and 6 bases from J, with 16 bases in between. Produced via immunoSEQ multiplex PCR; TCRdb's table is partial and in-frame only. The data hold 150,000 to 160,000 clones, with about 85% observed a single time. The chain uses TRBV9 and TRBJ2-1; the D gene is possibly TRBD1 (5 bases). The sequenced sample was peripheral blood. The source is a woman aged 70 to 79 with acute or convalescent COVID-19. CDR3 in DNA: TGTGCCAGCAGCGTAGGGGGCGAGACGGTTTTCAATGAGCAGTTCTTC. It encodes CASSVGGETVFNEQFF. The full variable domain, with the rest looked up from reference TRBV9 and TRBJ2-1, is DSGVTQTPKHLITATGQRVTLRCSPRSGDLSVYWYQQSLDQGLQFLIQYYNGEERAKGNILERFSAQQFPDLHSELNLSSLELGDSALYFCASSVGGETVFNEQFFGPGTRLTVL.